This T cell receptor beta chain was sequenced during a study of T cells expressing NK-cell markers. CDR1 LGHNA and CDR2 YSLEER come from the germline V gene. The CDR3 consists of 15 residues. TCRdb reprocessed the 5' RACE reads; each CDR3 protein has one entry and no DNA is given. Here the sample table reports about 450,000 distinct CDR3 sequences. The sequenced sample was blood T cells: a sorted CD56 or NKG2C T cell subset, CD4+ or CD8+ T cells, or bulk PBMC T cells (not recorded which). The source of this sequence is a woman between 18 and 70 years old in good health. V and J are TRBV4-3 and TRBJ2-1; the D call of TRBD1 rests on TCRdb alone, since no DNA is present to check it. This chain's CDR3 is CASSQGGTQYNEQFF.